The clone carrying this TCR beta chain was seen ten or more times. Its matching antigen is unknown. The read terminates 3 residues ahead of where the CDR3 ends, so the germline J gene completes it. This specimen belongs to a study of T cell clonality in common variable immunodeficiency. Most patients and controls had Caucasian heritage. Blood samples were heparinized, about 4.5 to 8 ml per donor. Sequencing input was equivalent genomic DNA from CVID and controls. Clones were sequenced by immunoSEQ multiplex PCR, and TCRdb holds only the in-frame ones, with some missing. The sample was found to contain some 28,000 clones, and every one recurs. Germline V CDR1 and CDR2: SGHAT, FQNNGV. CDR3 size: 15 residues. J was trimmed by 4 bases and V by 4 bases; bases with no gene match: 7. Findings and limits, study-wide: Shared TCRbeta clones were fewer between CVID subjects than controls.

The sequenced sample consisted of peripheral blood mononuclear cells. The chain combines TRBV11-2 with TRBJ1-5; 7 bases map to TRBD1. This clonotype was obtained from a person aged 18 to 69 in good health. The CDR3 is CASSSGTAFNQPQHF. The CDR3 bases that were read are TGTGCCAGCAGCTCCGGGACAGCCTTTAATCAGCCC.